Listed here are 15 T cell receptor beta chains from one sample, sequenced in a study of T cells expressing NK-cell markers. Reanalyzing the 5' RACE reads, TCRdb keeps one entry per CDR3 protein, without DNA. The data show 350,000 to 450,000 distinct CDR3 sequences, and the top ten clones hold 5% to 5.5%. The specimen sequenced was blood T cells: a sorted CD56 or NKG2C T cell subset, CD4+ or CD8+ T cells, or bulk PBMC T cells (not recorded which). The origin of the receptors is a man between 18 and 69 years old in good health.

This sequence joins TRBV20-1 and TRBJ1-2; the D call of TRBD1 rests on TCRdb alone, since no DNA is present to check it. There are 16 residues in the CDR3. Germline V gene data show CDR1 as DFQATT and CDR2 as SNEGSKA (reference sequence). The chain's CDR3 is CSARDSGEGAYYGYTF.

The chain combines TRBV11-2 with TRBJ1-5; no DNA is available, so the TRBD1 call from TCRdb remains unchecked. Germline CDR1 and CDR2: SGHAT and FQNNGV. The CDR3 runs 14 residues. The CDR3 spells CASSLAGDGQPQHF. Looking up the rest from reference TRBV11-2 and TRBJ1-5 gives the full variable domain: EAGVAQSPRYKIIEKRQSVAFWCNPISGHATLYWYQQILGQGPKLLIQFQNNGVVDDSQLPKDRFSAERLKGVDSTLKIQPAKLEDSAVYLCASSLAGDGQPQHFGDGTRLSIL.

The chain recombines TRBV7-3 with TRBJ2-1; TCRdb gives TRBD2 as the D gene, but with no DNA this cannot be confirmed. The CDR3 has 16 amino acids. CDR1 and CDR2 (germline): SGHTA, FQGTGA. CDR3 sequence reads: CASSLNLAGGRNEQFF.

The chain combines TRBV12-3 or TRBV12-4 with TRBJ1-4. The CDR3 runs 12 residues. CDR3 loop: CASRRTNEKLFF.

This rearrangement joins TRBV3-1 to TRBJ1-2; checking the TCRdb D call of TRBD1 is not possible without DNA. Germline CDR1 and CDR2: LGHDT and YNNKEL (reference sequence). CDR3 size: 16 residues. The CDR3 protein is CASSQGVGGAGYGYTF.

The CDR3 spells CASSLTLPSGGSNF. The chain links TRBV2 to TRBJ2-5; TCRdb's assignment of TRBD2 cannot be checked, as there is no DNA. The CDR3 has 14 residues. Germline values: CDR1 SNHLY, CDR2 FYNNEI.

This chain's CDR3 is CASSPSTVSYEQYF. This chain connects TRBV18 to TRBJ2-7. The CDR3 runs to 14 residues. The germline V gene encodes CDR1 KGHSH and CDR2 LQKENI.

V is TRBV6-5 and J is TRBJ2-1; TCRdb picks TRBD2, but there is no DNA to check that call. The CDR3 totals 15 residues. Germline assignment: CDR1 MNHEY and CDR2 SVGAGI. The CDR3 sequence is CASSMTSGGFNEQFF.

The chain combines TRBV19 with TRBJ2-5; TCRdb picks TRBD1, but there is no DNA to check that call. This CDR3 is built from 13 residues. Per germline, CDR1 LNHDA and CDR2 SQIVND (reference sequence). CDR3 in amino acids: CASKSRGIETQYF. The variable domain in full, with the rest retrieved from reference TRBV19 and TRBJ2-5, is DGGITQSPKYLFRKEGQNVTLSCEQNLNHDAMYWYRQDPGQGLRLIYYSQIVNDFQKGDIAEGYSVSREKKESFPLTVTSAQKNPTAFYLCASKSRGIETQYFGPGTRLLVL.

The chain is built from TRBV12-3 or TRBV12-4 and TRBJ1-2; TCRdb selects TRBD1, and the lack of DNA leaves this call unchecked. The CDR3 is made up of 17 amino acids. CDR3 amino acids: CASSRLGGITDGAGYTF.

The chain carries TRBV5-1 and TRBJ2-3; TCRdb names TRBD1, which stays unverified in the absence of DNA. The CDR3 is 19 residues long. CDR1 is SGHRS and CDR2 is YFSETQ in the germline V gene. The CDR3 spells CASSPFGHKQGGLGSTQYF.

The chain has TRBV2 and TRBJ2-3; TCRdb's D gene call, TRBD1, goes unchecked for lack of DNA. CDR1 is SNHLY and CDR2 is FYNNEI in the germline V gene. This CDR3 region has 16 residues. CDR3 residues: CASSERAGLVPDTQYF.

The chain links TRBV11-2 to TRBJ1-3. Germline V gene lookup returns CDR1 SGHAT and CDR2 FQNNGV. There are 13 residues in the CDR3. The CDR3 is CASSSQNGNTIYF.

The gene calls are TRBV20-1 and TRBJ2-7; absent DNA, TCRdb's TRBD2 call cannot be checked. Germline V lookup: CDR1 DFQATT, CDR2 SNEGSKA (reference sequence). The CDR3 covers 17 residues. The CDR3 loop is CSARGASGGALNYEQYF.

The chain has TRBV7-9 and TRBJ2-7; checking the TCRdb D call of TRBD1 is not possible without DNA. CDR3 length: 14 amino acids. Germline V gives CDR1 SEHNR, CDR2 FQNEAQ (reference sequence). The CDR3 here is CASSFGTGGREQYF.